Shown below are 20 T cell receptor beta chains from a single sample sequenced in a study of tissue T cells after allogeneic stem cell transplantation. Measured with immunoSEQ multiplex PCR; TCRdb has only the in-frame clones, and not every one. In the table there are some 540 clones, about 70% of which are singletons. Input material: liver tissue. Receptors originate from a female BALB/c mouse in good health. The strain is characterized by the MHC haplotype H2-d.

A note on this clone: The genes are named according to mouse. The read ends 1 residue before the CDR3 terminus; that terminus is restored from the germline J gene. The gene calls are TRBV12-1 and TRBJ1-2, with 9 bases aligning to TRBD1. The germline V gene has CDR1 SGHSN and CDR2 HYEKVE. There are 15 residues in the CDR3. J lost 1 base, V lost 0 bases, and 2 bases had no gene match. The CDR3 sequence is CASSLWTGENSDYTF. CDR3 DNA (partial): TGTGCCAGCTCTCTCTGGACAGGGGAAAACTCCGACTACACC.

A note on this clone: The germline and genes are mouse ones. The CDR3 extends 1 residue past the end of the read, so its final part is completed from the germline J gene. The chain recombines TRBV29 with TRBJ1-6, with 12 bases identical to TRBD1. TRBJ1-6 is filed as an ORF, its function uncertain. The CDR3 runs to 16 residues. The germline V gene encodes CDR1 MSHET and CDR2 SYDVDS. J was trimmed by 5 bases and V by 5 bases; bases with no gene match: 4. This chain's CDR3 is CASSPRDRGHNSPLYF. The part of the CDR3 DNA that was read is TGTGCTAGCAGTCCCCGGGACAGGGGGCATAATTCGCCCCTCTAC.

Comments on this clone: All gene names here are mouse names. Read coverage stops 1 residue before the CDR3 terminus; the germline J gene supplies the remainder. The rearrangement links TRBV24 to TRBJ2-7; TRBD2 matches at 9 bases. Germline trimming cut 2 bases from V and 0 bases from J; bases unmatched to any gene: 8. This CDR3 has 17 residues. Per the germline V gene, CDR1 is KGHTA and CDR2 is FRNEEI. The CDR3 is CASSLPTGGRSSYEQYF. The covered CDR3 bases are TGTGCCAGCAGTCTGCCGACTGGGGGAAGGAGCTCCTATGAACAGTAC.

The sample holds a few counts of this clone. The genes and germline here are from mouse. The covered CDR3 bases are TGTGCCAGCAGCTGGGACAAATATGAACAGTAC. Translating gives CASSWDKYEQY. The whole CDR3 sequence is CASSWDKYEQYF. The chain recombines TRBV3 with TRBJ2-7; TRBD1 is a possible D gene (6 bases). The CDR3 end falls 1 residue outside the read, so it is completed with the germline J gene. The V gene lost 4 bases and the J gene lost 4 bases, with 8 bases spanning the gap. In germline, CDR1 is SNHLY, CDR2 FYNGKV (reference sequence). The CDR3 sequence is 12 residues long.

Comments on this clone: Gene and germline names: mouse. The sequence runs out 1 residue before the end of the CDR3; the remainder is reconstructed from the germline J gene. V gene TRBV1 combines with J gene TRBJ1-4; D unresolved. The V gene's germline CDR1 is NSQYPW and CDR2 LRSPGD (reference sequence). V lost 5 bases and J 0 bases, leaving 13 bases between the germline ends. The CDR3 runs 16 residues. CDR3 in amino acids: CTCSMDGPFSNERLFF. The covered CDR3 bases are TGCACCTGCAGTATGGACGGCCCCTTTTCCAACGAAAGATTATTT. The entire variable domain, with the rest obtained from reference TRBV1 and TRBJ1-4, is as follows: VTLLEQNPRWRLVPRGQAVNLRCILKNSQYPWMSWYQQDLQKQLQWLFTLRSPGDKEVKSLPGADYLATRVTDTELRLQVANMSQGRTLYCTCSMDGPFSNERLFFGHGTKLSVL.

In the case of this clone: Any gene name here is a mouse gene name. The read is 1 residue too short to cover the CDR3 end, so that end is filled in from the germline J gene. The rearrangement uses TRBV13-2 and TRBJ1-4; D might be TRBD1 (6 bases). Germline V gene lookup returns CDR1 NNHNN and CDR2 SYGAGS (reference sequence). V gave up 0 bases and J gave up 4 bases, with 10 bases separating them. This CDR3 has 15 amino acids. The covered CDR3 bases are TGTGCCAGCGGTGATGAAGGGACAAACAACGAAAGATTATTT. As protein: CASGDEGTNNERLF. The CDR3, in full, reads CASGDEGTNNERLFF.

This clone was counted a single time. Mouse names are used for the genes. The read stops 1 residue short of the end of the CDR3; the missing end is completed from the germline J gene. The genes are TRBV2 and TRBJ1-6; no firm D call. TRBJ1-6 is classed as an ORF, of uncertain function. Germline V gene lookup returns CDR1 LGHNA and CDR2 YSYQKL. CDR3 size: 15 residues. With 0 bases removed from V and 7 bases from J, the gap between germline ends came to 10 bases. CDR3 in amino acids: CASSQEPGGNSPLYF. The CDR3 DNA, read in part, is TGTGCCAGCAGCCAAGAGCCAGGCGGGAATTCGCCCCTCTAC.

Worth noting for this clone: Gene names denote mouse genes. The read is 1 residue too short to cover the CDR3 end, so that end is filled in from the germline J gene. The chain uses TRBV13-2 and TRBJ2-4; D gene ambiguous. Germline V gene data show CDR1 as NNHNN and CDR2 as SYGAGS (reference sequence). V shed 5 bases and J shed 0 bases, with 10 bases lying between them. The CDR3 is 14 amino acids. CDR3 in amino acids: CASGLTSSQNTLYF. CDR3 DNA (partial): TGTGCCAGCGGCCTGACATCTAGTCAAAACACCTTGTAC.

With regard to this clone: Gene names refer to mouse genes. Sequencing ends 1 residue short of the CDR3 end; the germline J gene provides the rest. J is TRBJ1-1 and V is TRBV31; 10 bases are shared with TRBD1. J was trimmed by 1 base and V by 0 bases; bases with no gene match: 2. This CDR3 has 15 residues. Germline CDR1 is GKSSPN and CDR2 is SITVG. Here the CDR3 reads CAWSLGDRGNTEVFF. Partial CDR3 DNA: TGTGCCTGGAGTCTAGGGGACAGGGGAAACACAGAAGTCTTC.

This clone was observed a handful of times. Any gene name here is a mouse gene name. The read ends 1 residue early relative to the CDR3; the germline J gene fills the gap. The genes are TRBV24 and TRBJ2-7; D possibly corresponds to TRBD1 (5 bases). The CDR3 is 10 amino acids. The V gene lost 11 bases and the J gene lost 5 bases, with 10 bases spanning the gap. Germline V CDR1 and CDR2: KGHTA, FRNEEI. Partial CDR3 DNA: TGTGCCCCCGGACATAATGAACAGTAC. Translating it yields CAPGHNEQY. The whole CDR3 reads CAPGHNEQYF.

As concerns this clone: Germline and genes: mouse. The read gets to within 1 residue of the CDR3 end, and the germline J gene fills in the rest. This chain uses TRBV13-1 with TRBJ2-7, with TRBD1 identical over 9 bases. CDR3 length: 14 amino acids. Germline CDR1 is NSHNY and CDR2 is SYGAGN. Unmatched junction bases numbered 1, after V lost 3 bases and J lost 0 bases. The CDR3 region is CASSATGGSYEQYF. The CDR3 DNA, read in part, is TGTGCCAGCAGTGCGACAGGGGGCTCCTATGAACAGTAC.

A few counts support this clone. Gene and germline names: mouse. The read comes to an end 1 residue before the CDR3 does, leaving the germline J gene to fill in the end. The chain uses TRBV29 and TRBJ1-5; 10 bases align to TRBD1. The germline CDR1 and CDR2 sequences are MSHET and SYDVDS. V shed 5 bases, J shed 1 base, and the junction held 2 bases outside the gene matches. The CDR3 has 15 residues. The sequenced part of the CDR3 DNA is TGTGCTAGCAGTACGGGACAGGGGAACAACCAGGCTCCGCTT. Residues: CASSTGQGNNQAPL. The full CDR3 protein reads CASSTGQGNNQAPLF.

Regarding this clone: Gene names and germline refer to mouse. The read ends 1 residue shy of where the CDR3 ends; the end is completed using the germline J gene. The chain couples TRBV5 to TRBJ1-5; 7 bases are a match to TRBD1. Germline assignment: CDR1 LGHNA and CDR2 YNLKQL (reference sequence). This CDR3 comprises 14 residues. V shed 1 base and J 3 bases; nucleotides not matched to a gene: 0. The CDR3 bases that were read are TGTGCCAGCAGCCAAGCAGGGGGCAACCAGGCTCCGCTT. Its protein is CASSQAGGNQAPL. The entire CDR3 sequence reads CASSQAGGNQAPLF.

This clone was detected a few times. Gene and germline names: mouse. The CDR3 end is not reached by the read, which stops 1 residue before it; the germline J gene fills it in. The gene calls are TRBV13-2 and TRBJ2-7; no reliable D call. Germline V gives CDR1 NNHNN, CDR2 SYGAGS (reference sequence). There are 14 residues in the CDR3. V gave up 1 base and J gave up 0 bases, with 8 bases separating them. CDR3 DNA (partial): TGTGCCAGCGGTGATCGGGCCAGCTCCTATGAACAGTAC. Residues: CASGDRASSYEQY. The entire CDR3 reads CASGDRASSYEQYF.

Details on this clone: The germline and genes are mouse ones. The read terminates 1 residue before the CDR3 end, so the remaining end is supplied by the germline J gene. V is TRBV13-2 and J is TRBJ2-7; 12 nucleotides align to TRBD2. Germline V lookup: CDR1 NNHNN, CDR2 SYGAGS (reference sequence). J was trimmed by 3 bases and V by 5 bases; bases with no gene match: 3. CDR3 length: 14 residues. The part of the CDR3 DNA that was read is TGTGCCAGCGGCGGGGACTGGGGGGACTATGAACAGTAC. Translated, it gives CASGGDWGDYEQY. The full-length CDR3 reads as CASGGDWGDYEQYF.

A word on this clone: Gene and germline names: mouse. The read finishes 1 residue shy of the CDR3 end, and the germline J gene is used to complete it. The V gene is TRBV13-1, the J gene TRBJ1-2, with D possibly TRBD1 on 5 matching bases. CDR3 length: 14 amino acids. Germline CDR1 NSHNY, CDR2 SYGAGN. V gave up 0 bases and J gave up 5 bases, with 11 bases separating them. The chain's CDR3 is CASSDAQGGSDYTF. The part of the CDR3 DNA that was read is TGTGCCAGCAGTGATGCTCAGGGAGGGTCCGACTACACC.

With regard to this clone: Mouse germline and gene names are used. The read ends 1 residue early relative to the CDR3; the germline J gene fills the gap. V gene TRBV13-2 combines with J gene TRBJ1-6; maybe TRBD1 (6 bases). TRBJ1-6 is sorted into the ORF group, with uncertain function. Germline values: CDR1 NNHNN, CDR2 SYGAGS (reference sequence). V was pared by 5 bases and J by 2 bases, with 11 bases between. This CDR3 has 15 amino acids. The DNA read from the CDR3 is TGTGCCAGCGGGGCGGGACAAACCTATAATTCGCCCCTCTAC. As protein: CASGAGQTYNSPLY. The whole CDR3 protein reads CASGAGQTYNSPLYF.

About this clone itself: The genes are named according to mouse. The read stops 1 residue short of the end of the CDR3; the missing end is completed from the germline J gene. The V and J genes are TRBV13-3 and TRBJ2-5, with TRBD2 matching 10 bases. J gave up 3 bases and V 4 bases, and 2 bases lay outside the gene matches. Per germline, CDR1 NNHDY and CDR2 SYVADS. CDR3 length equals 14 residues. The CDR3 region is CASSLGGRQDTQYF. Partial CDR3 DNA: TGTGCCAGCAGTCTGGGGGGGCGACAAGACACCCAGTAC.

A word on this clone: The germline and genes are mouse ones. Coverage ceases 1 residue before the CDR3 finishes, and the germline J gene fills in the end. The chain is built from TRBV19 and TRBJ2-3; possibly TRBD1 for D (5 bases). CDR3 length: 14 amino acids. Germline V gene data show CDR1 as FNHDT and CDR2 as SITEND (reference sequence). V was clipped by 2 bases and J by 3 bases, with 10 bases between them. The CDR3 protein is CASSMQRGAETLYF. Incomplete CDR3 DNA: TGTGCCAGCAGTATGCAGAGGGGAGCAGAAACGCTGTAT.

As to this clone: Any gene name here is a mouse gene name. With the read ending 1 residue before the CDR3 end, the germline J gene is used to fill in that end. The gene calls are TRBV13-2 and TRBJ2-4, with 11 bases identical to TRBD2. With 1 base clipped from V and 2 bases from J, the junction kept 6 bases outside the gene matches. The V gene's germline CDR1 is NNHNN and CDR2 SYGAGS (reference sequence). The CDR3 sequence is 17 residues long. The CDR3 sequence: CASGDPGTGGFQNTLYF. The CDR3 DNA, read in part, is TGTGCCAGCGGTGATCCCGGGACTGGGGGTTTTCAAAACACCTTGTAC.